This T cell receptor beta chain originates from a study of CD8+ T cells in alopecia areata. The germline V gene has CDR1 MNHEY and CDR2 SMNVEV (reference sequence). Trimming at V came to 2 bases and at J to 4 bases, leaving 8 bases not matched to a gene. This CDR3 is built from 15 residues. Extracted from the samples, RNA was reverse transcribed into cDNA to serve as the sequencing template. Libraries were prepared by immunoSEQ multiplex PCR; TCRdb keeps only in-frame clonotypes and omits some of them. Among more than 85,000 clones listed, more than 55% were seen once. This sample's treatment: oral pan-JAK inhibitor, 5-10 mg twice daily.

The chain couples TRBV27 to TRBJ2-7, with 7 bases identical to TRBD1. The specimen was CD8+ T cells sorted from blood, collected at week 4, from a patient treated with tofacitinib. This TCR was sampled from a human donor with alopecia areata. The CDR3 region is CASSLKGAPGYEQYF. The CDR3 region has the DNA TGTGCCAGCAGTTTAAAGGGGGCGCCGGGGTACGAGCAGTACTTC.